The clone carrying this T cell receptor (beta chain) was picked up a small number of times. The target antigen is unknown. Generated by immunoSEQ multiplex PCR, the TCRdb table keeps only in-frame clones and is missing some. The repertoire holds more than 150,000 clones, 75% to 90% seen once, with under 8% in the top ten. This record comes from a study of T cell responses to AZD1222 COVID-19 vaccine. Study results and caveats: Seropositive AZD1222 recipients at baseline numbered only five to seven.

Germline CDR1 reads KGHSH; CDR2 reads LQKENI. The CDR3 is made up of 15 amino acids. The V and J ends lost 3 bases and 1 base respectively, with 13 bases between them. This receptor was taken from an adult in good health. The sample was peripheral blood, taken on day 0 of AZD1222 vaccination. This rearrangement joins TRBV18 to TRBJ2-7; TRBD2 is a possible D gene (6 bases). CDR3 coding DNA: TGTGCCAGCTCACCCGACGGGACTCTTTCCTACGAGCAGTACTTC. It specifies CASSPDGTLSYEQYF.